This T cell receptor beta chain is from a study of cytomegalovirus exposure and HLA in healthy donors. Sequencing used immunoSEQ multiplex PCR; TCRdb keeps in-frame clones, though not all of them. Of 220,000 or so clones listed, about 90% are singletons. Study-wide points: In the 120 validation repertoires, a later analysis found that first-cohort TCR clusters tended to co-occur.

For this clone: The target antigen is unknown.

The V and J ends lost 2 bases and 8 bases, in that order; junction bases with no gene match: 8. The CDR3 covers 15 residues. The germline V gene has CDR1 MNHEY and CDR2 SVGAGI. Sequenced input: PBMCs. The chain has TRBV6-5 and TRBJ2-1, with TRBD1 matching 8 bases. The source is a woman younger than 35 in good health and CMV-seronegative. CDR3 nucleotides: TGTGCCAGCAGTTACCATCGACAGGGGAGAGATGAGCAGTTCTTC. Translation gives CASSYHRQGRDEQFF.